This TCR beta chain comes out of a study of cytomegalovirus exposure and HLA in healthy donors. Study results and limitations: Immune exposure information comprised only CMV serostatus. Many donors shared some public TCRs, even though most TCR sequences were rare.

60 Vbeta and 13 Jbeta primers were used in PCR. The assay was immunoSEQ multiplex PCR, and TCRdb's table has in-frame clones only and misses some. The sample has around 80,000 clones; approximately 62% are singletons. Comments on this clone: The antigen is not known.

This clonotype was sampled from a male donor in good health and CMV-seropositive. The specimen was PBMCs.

CDR3 sequence reads: CASSRSPSTDYGYTF. CDR3 DNA sequence: TGCGCCAGCAGCCGATCTCCATCAACAGACTATGGCTACACCTTC. V is TRBV4-3 and J is TRBJ1-2; D not resolved. Germline V lookup: CDR1 LGHNA, CDR2 YSLEER. V was trimmed by 4 bases and J by 3 bases, leaving 15 bases between them. The CDR3 runs to 15 residues.